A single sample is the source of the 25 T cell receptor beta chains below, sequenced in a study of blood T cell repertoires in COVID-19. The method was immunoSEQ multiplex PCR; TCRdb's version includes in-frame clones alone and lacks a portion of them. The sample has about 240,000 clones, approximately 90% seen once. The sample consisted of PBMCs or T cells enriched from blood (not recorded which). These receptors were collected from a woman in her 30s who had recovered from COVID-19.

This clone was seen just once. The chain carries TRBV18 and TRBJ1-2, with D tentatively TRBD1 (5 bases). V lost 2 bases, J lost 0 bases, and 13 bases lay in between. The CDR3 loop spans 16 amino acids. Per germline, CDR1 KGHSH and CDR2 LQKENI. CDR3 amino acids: CASSPNQGISNYGYTF. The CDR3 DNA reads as TGTGCCAGCTCACCAAACCAGGGAATCTCTAACTATGGCTACACCTTC.

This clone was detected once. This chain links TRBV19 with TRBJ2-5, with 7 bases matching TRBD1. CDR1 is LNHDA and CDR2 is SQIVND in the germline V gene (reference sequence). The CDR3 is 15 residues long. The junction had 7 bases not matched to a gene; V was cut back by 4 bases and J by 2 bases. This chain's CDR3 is CASSTGTVSQETQYF. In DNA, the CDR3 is TGTGCCAGTAGTACCGGGACAGTAAGTCAAGAGACCCAGTACTTC.

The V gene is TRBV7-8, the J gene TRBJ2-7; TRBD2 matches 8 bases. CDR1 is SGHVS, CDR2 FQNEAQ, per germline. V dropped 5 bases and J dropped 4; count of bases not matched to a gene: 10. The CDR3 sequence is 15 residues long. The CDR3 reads CASSPQGLGSYEQYF. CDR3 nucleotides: TGTGCCAGCAGCCCTCAGGGACTAGGGTCATACGAGCAGTACTTC.

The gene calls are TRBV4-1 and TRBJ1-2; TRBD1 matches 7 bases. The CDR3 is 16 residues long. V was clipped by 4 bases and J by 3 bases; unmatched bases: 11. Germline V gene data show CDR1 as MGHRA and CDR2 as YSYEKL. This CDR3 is CASSPVGQARDYGYTF. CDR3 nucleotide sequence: TGCGCCAGCAGCCCTGTAGGACAGGCTCGAGACTATGGCTACACCTTC.

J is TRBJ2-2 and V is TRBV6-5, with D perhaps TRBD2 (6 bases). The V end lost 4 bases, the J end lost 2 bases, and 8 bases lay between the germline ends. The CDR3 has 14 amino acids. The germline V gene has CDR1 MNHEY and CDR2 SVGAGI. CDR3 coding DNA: TGTGCCAGCAGTTCCGGGACTAACACCGGGGAGCTGTTTTTT. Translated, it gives CASSSGTNTGELFF.

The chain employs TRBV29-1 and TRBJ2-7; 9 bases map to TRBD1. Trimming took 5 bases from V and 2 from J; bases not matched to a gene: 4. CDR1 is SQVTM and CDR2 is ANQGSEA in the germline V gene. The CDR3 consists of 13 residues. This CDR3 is CSVTRTGAYEQYF. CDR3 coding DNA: TGCAGCGTTACAAGGACAGGGGCCTACGAGCAGTACTTC.

The CDR3 DNA reads TGTGCCAGCAGCTTCTCAGATGGAGGTACGCAGTATTTT. This sequence encodes CASSFSDGGTQYF. The chain uses TRBV11-2 and TRBJ2-3, with TRBD2 as a possible D gene (5 bases). The germline V gene has CDR1 SGHAT and CDR2 FQNNGV. This CDR3 has 13 residues. Trimming stripped 3 bases from V and 8 bases from J, with 12 bases between.

The CDR3 loop is CASRYTGANEQFF. CDR3 bases: TGTGCCAGCAGGTACACAGGGGCTAATGAGCAGTTCTTC. The genes are TRBV7-2 and TRBJ2-1; TRBD1 agrees at 7 bases. The CDR3 runs to 13 residues. V was pared by 6 bases and J by 7 bases, with 6 bases of the junction left unmatched. CDR1 and CDR2 (germline): SGHTA, FQGNSA. Supplemented by reference TRBV7-2 and TRBJ2-1, the full variable domain reads GAGVSQSPSNKVTEKGKDVELRCDPISGHTALYWYRQSLGQGLEFLIYFQGNSAPDKSGLPSDRFSAERTGGSVSTLTIQRTQQEDSAVYLCASRYTGANEQFFGPGTRLTVL.

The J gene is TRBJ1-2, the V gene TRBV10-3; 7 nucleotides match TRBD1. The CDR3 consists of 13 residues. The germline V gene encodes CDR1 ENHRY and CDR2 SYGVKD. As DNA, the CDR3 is TGTGCGGGACAGAGAGCTTTGGACTATGGCTACACCTTC. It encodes CAGQRALDYGYTF.

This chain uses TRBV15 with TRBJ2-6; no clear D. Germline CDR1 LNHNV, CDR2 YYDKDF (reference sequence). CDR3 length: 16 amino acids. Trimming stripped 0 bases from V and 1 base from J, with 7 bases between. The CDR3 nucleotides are TGTGCCACCAGCAGAGAATATAGATCTGGGGCCAACGTCCTGACTTTC. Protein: CATSREYRSGANVLTF. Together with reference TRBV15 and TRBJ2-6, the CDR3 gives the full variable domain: DAMVIQNPRYQVTQFGKPVTLSCSQTLNHNVMYWYQQKSSQAPKLLFHYYDKDFNNEADTPDNFQSRRPNTSFCFLDIRSPGLGDTAMYLCATSREYRSGANVLTFGAGSRLTVL.

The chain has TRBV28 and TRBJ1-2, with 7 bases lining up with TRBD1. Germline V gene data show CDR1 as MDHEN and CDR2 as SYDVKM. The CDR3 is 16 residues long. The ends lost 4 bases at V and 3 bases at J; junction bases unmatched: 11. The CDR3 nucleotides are TGTGCCAGCAGTTCCCCGAGGGGGCGCTGGGACTATGGCTACACCTTC. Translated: CASSSPRGRWDYGYTF.

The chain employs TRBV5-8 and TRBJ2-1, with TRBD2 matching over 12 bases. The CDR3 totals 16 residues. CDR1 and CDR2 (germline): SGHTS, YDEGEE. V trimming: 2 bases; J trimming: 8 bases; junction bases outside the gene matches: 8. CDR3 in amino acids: CASSFGWTSGAYEQFF. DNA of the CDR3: TGTGCCAGCAGCTTCGGTTGGACTAGCGGGGCGTATGAGCAGTTCTTC.

The CDR3 region has the DNA TGCGCCAGCAGGGTCTCGGGACAGGGGGCTTATGAGCAGTTCTTC. Translating it yields CASRVSGQGAYEQFF. The chain links TRBV5-1 to TRBJ2-1, with 12 bases fitting TRBD1. The germline V gene encodes CDR1 SGHRS and CDR2 YFSETQ. CDR3 length equals 15 residues. V gave up 5 bases and J gave up 8 bases; unmatched junction bases: 8.

CDR3 loop: CASSLGGPALTTDTQYF. CDR3 nucleotides: TGCGCCAGCAGCCTAGGGGGACCAGCCCTTACTACAGATACGCAGTATTTT. V usage is TRBV4-3 and J usage is TRBJ2-3, with D perhaps matching TRBD1 (6 bases). The CDR3 is 17 residues long. The germline V and J ends were trimmed by 4 bases and 3 bases, with 20 bases remaining between them. Germline CDR1 and CDR2: LGHNA and YSLEER.

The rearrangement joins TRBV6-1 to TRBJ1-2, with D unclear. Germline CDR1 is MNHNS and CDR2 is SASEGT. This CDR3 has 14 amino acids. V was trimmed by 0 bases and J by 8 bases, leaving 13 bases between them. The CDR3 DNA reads TGTGCCAGCAGTGAAGCCCCATTCAGTAAAGGCTACACCTTC. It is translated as CASSEAPFSKGYTF.

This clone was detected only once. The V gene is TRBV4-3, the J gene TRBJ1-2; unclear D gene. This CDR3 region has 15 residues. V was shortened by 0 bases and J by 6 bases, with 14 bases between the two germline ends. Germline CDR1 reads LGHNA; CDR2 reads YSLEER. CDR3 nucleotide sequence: TGCGCCAGCAGCCAAGACCGCCTCCGAGCGGATGGCTACACCTTC. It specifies CASSQDRLRADGYTF.

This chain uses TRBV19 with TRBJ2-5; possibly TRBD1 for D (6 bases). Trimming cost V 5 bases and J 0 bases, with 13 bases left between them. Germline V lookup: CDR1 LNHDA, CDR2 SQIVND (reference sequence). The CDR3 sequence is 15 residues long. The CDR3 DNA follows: TGTGCCAGTAGTCGAACCTGGACAGACCAAGAGACCCAGTACTTC. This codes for CASSRTWTDQETQYF.

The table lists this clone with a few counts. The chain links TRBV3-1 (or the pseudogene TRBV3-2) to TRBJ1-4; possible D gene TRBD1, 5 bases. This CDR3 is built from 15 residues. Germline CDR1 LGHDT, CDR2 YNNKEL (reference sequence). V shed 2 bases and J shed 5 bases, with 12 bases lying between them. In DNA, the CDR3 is TGTGCCAGCAGCCAACAGGGAATTCGGAATGAAAAACTGTTTTTT. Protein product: CASSQQGIRNEKLFF.

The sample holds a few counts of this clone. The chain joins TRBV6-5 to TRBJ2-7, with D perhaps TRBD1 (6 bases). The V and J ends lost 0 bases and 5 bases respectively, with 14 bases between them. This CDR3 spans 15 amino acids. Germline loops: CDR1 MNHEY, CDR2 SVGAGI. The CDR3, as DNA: TGTGCCAGCAGTTACTCGAAAGGGGGAATCAACGAGCAGTACTTC. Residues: CASSYSKGGINEQYF.

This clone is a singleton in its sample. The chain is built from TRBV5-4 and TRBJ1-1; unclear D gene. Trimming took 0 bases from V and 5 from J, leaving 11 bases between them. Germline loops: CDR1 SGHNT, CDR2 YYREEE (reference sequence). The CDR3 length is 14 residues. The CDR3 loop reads CASSLGHAETEAFF. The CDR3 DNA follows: TGTGCCAGCAGCTTGGGACACGCCGAGACTGAAGCTTTCTTT.

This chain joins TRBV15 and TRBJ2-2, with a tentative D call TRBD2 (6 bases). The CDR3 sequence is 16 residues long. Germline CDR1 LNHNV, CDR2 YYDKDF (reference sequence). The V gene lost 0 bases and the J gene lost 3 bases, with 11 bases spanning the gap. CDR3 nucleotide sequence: TGTGCCACCAGCAGAGAGACTAGGGCGTACACCGGGGAGCTGTTTTTT. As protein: CATSRETRAYTGELFF. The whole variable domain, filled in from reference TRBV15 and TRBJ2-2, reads DAMVIQNPRYQVTQFGKPVTLSCSQTLNHNVMYWYQQKSSQAPKLLFHYYDKDFNNEADTPDNFQSRRPNTSFCFLDIRSPGLGDTAMYLCATSRETRAYTGELFFGEGSRLTVL.

DNA for the CDR3: TGCGCCAGCAGCCAAGAGGGAGACCCTTATAGCAATCAGCCCCAGCATTTT. It encodes CASSQEGDPYSNQPQHF. This chain connects TRBV4-1 to TRBJ1-5; D remains ambiguous. The CDR3 loop spans 17 amino acids. Germline CDR1 reads MGHRA; CDR2 reads YSYEKL. V was shortened by 0 bases and J by 0 bases, with 12 bases between the two germline ends.

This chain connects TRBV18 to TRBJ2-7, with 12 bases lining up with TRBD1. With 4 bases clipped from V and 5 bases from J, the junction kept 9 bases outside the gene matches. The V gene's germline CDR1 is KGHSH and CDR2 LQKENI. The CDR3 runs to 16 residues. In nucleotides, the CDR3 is TGTGCCAGCTCACGCGAAACCCGGGACAGGGGGCACGAGCAGTACTTC. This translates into CASSRETRDRGHEQYF.

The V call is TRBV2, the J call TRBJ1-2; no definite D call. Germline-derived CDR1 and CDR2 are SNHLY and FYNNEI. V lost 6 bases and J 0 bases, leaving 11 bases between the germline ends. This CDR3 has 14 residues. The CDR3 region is CASRTGSANYGYTF. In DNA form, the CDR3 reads TGTGCCAGCAGGACCGGGTCAGCTAACTATGGCTACACCTTC. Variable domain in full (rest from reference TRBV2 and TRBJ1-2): EPEVTQTPSHQVTQMGQEVILRCVPISNHLYFYWYRQILGQKVEFLVSFYNNEISEKSEIFDDQFSVERPDGSNFTLKIRSTKLEDSAMYFCASRTGSANYGYTFGSGTRLTVV.

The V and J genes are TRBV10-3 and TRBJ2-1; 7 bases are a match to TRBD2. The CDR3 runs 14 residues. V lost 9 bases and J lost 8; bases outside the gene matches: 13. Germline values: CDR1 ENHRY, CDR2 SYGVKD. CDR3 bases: TGTGCCATTAGCATCGGCGGGAGAGTTGATGAGCAGTTCTTC. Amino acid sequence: CAISIGGRVDEQFF.